Listed below are T cell receptor beta chains from one sample, sequenced in a study of T cell changes during pregnancy in multiple sclerosis. This table comes from immunoSEQ multiplex PCR, and its TCRdb copy is limited to in-frame clones, with some not included. Of roughly 43,000 clones in the sample, under 95% were seen once. Specimen: CD4+ T cells from peripheral blood mononuclear cells, collected in the third trimester of pregnancy. The source of these receptors is a female donor with multiple sclerosis, enrolled in a pregnancy study. The CDR3 runs from the conserved cysteine through the conserved F or W. D genes are given only for firm matches. Size values are once, few and many counts, or a class for expanded clones, and some rows have none.

abundance: .; v_gene: TRBV4-1; d_gene: TRBD1; j_gene: TRBJ1-6; CDR3aa: CASSQEGDRGSPLHF; CDR3nt: TGCGCCAGCAGCCAAGAAGGGGACAGGGGTTCACCCCTCCACTTT
abundance: .; v_gene: TRBV19; d_gene: TRBD2; j_gene: TRBJ2-7; CDR3aa: CASSPLRSPRESSYEQYF; CDR3nt: TGTGCCAGTAGTCCTCTCCGGTCGCCGCGGGAGAGTTCCTACGAGCAGTACTTC
abundance: .; v_gene: TRBV28; d_gene: TRBD1; j_gene: TRBJ1-2; CDR3aa: CASRYPGTGVGYTF; CDR3nt: TGTGCCAGCAGATACCCCGGGACAGGGGTAGGCTACACCTTC
abundance: once; v_gene: TRBV19; d_gene: .; j_gene: TRBJ1-1; CDR3aa: CASKMQGMGTEAFF; CDR3nt: TGTGCCAGTAAGATGCAGGGAATGGGCACTGAAGCTTTCTTT
abundance: .; v_gene: TRBV9; d_gene: .; j_gene: TRBJ1-2; CDR3aa: CASSEQGRGYTF; CDR3nt: TGTGCCAGCAGCGAACAGGGACGGGGCTACACCTTC
abundance: .; v_gene: TRBV10-3; d_gene: TRBD1; j_gene: TRBJ1-2; CDR3aa: CAISEDQGVNYGYTF; CDR3nt: TGTGCCATCAGTGAAGACCAGGGGGTTAACTATGGCTACACCTTC
abundance: once; v_gene: TRBV2; d_gene: TRBD1; j_gene: TRBJ1-1; CDR3aa: CASSNQGGTEAFF; CDR3nt: TGTGCCAGCAGTAACCAGGGGGGCACTGAAGCTTTCTTT
abundance: .; v_gene: TRBV7-2; d_gene: .; j_gene: TRBJ2-7; CDR3aa: CASSLTPGTGTYEQYF; CDR3nt: TGTGCCAGCAGCTTAACACCAGGGACCGGGACTTACGAGCAGTACTTC
abundance: .; v_gene: TRBV7-2; d_gene: TRBD1; j_gene: TRBJ2-2; CDR3aa: CASSPRQGMFTGELFF; CDR3nt: TGTGCCAGCAGCCCCCGACAGGGGATGTTCACCGGGGAGCTGTTTTTT
abundance: .; v_gene: TRBV28; d_gene: .; j_gene: TRBJ2-7; CDR3aa: CASSSQVGGNYEQYF; CDR3nt: TGTGCCAGCAGTTCCCAGGTGGGAGGAAACTACGAGCAGTACTTC
abundance: .; v_gene: TRBV10-3; d_gene: TRBD1; j_gene: TRBJ2-7; CDR3aa: CAISDRRDRAYEQYF; CDR3nt: TGTGCCATCAGCGATAGACGGGACAGGGCGTACGAGCAGTACTTC
abundance: once; v_gene: TRBV4-3; d_gene: .; j_gene: TRBJ2-2; CDR3aa: CASSQGRDFLWAGELFF; CDR3nt: TGCGCCAGCAGCCAAGGCAGGGACTTCCTTTGGGCCGGGGAGCTGTTTTTT
abundance: .; v_gene: TRBV29-1; d_gene: TRBD1; j_gene: TRBJ1-4; CDR3aa: CSVGQGREKLFF; CDR3nt: TGCAGCGTCGGACAGGGGCGCGAAAAACTGTTTTTT
abundance: .; v_gene: TRBV7-9; d_gene: .; j_gene: TRBJ1-1; CDR3aa: CASSLAAGGETEAFF; CDR3nt: TGTGCCAGCAGCTTAGCGGCGGGGGGAGAGACTGAAGCTTTCTTT
abundance: .; v_gene: TRBV7-6; d_gene: .; j_gene: TRBJ2-2; CDR3aa: CASSSRTGELFF; CDR3nt: TGTGCCAGCAGCTCCAGAACCGGGGAGCTGTTTTTT
abundance: .; v_gene: TRBV14; d_gene: .; j_gene: TRBJ2-7; CDR3aa: CASRAFAAPGYEQYF; CDR3nt: TGTGCCAGCAGGGCTTTCGCTGCTCCAGGCTACGAGCAGTACTTC